This T cell receptor beta chain appears in the sequencing data of a study of post-analysis software for immune sequencing data. The study's findings and limits: Elevated frequency relative to controls characterized several TRBV segments in patients, TRBV5-6, TRBV5-1 and TRBV20-1 among them. Diversity measured as normalized Chao1 was significantly lower in multiple sclerosis patients than in controls.

TCR beta cDNA libraries included unique molecular identifiers. Once about 0.95 to 10 million T cells were used, approximately 470,000 cDNA molecules resulted. TCRdb re-called the PCR reads through MiXCR, storing one row per CDR3 protein. The sample contains about 820,000 distinct CDR3 sequences, approximately 50% of which appear only once. The V segment lost 4 bases and the J segment 4 bases; nucleotides outside the gene matches: 8. Germline-derived CDR1 and CDR2 are DFQATT and SNEGSKA (reference sequence). The CDR3 extends over 14 amino acids. Turning to this clonotype: Its antigen is currently unknown.

Sequenced input: blood. V gene TRBV20-1 combines with J gene TRBJ2-7; 9 nucleotides align to TRBD1. This TCR came from a girl aged 5-17 years with multiple sclerosis. The DNA of the CDR3 is TGCAGTGCTATAGTCGGGACAGGGCCTTACGAGCAGTACTTC. Translating gives CSAIVGTGPYEQYF.